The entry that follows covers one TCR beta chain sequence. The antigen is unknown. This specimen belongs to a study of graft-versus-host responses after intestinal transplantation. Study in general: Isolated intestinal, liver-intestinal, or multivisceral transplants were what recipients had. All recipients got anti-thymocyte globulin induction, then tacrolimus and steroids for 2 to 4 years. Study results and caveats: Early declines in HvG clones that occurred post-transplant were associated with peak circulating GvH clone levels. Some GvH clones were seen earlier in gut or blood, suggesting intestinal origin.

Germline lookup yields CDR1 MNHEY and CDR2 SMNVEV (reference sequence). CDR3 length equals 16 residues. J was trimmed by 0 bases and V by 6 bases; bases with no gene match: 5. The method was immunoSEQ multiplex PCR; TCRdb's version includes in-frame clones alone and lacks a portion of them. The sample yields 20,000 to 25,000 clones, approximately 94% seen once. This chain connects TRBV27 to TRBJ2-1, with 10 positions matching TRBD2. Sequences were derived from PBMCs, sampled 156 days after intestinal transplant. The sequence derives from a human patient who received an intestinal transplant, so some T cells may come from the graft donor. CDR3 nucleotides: TGTGCCAGCAGAAGTAGCGGGAGGTTCTCCTACAATGAGCAGTTCTTC. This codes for CASRSSGRFSYNEQFF.